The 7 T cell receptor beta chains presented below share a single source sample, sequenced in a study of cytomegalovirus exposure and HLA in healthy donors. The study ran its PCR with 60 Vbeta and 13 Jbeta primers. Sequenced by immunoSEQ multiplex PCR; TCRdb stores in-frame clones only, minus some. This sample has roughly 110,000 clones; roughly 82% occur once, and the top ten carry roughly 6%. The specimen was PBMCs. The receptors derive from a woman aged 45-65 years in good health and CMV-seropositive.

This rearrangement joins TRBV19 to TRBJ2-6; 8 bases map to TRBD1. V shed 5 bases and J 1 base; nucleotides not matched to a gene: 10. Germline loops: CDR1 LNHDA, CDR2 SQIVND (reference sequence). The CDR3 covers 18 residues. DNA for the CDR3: TGTGCCAGTAGTTTCCCGGCAGGGGGCAGATCTGGGGCCAACGTCCTGACTTTC. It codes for CASSFPAGGRSGANVLTF.

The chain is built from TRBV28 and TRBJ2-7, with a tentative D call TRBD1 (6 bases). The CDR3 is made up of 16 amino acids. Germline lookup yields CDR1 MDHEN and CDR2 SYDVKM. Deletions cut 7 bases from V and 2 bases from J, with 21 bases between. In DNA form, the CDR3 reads TGTGCCAGCATCTCAGTCGAGGCAGGGGCCCCCTACGAGCAGTACTTC. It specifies CASISVEAGAPYEQYF.

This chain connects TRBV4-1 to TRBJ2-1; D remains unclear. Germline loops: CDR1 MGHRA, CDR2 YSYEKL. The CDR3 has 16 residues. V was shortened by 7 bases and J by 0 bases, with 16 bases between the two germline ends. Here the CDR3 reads CASTITFESSYNEQFF. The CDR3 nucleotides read TGCGCCAGCACCATCACTTTTGAGAGCTCCTACAATGAGCAGTTCTTC.

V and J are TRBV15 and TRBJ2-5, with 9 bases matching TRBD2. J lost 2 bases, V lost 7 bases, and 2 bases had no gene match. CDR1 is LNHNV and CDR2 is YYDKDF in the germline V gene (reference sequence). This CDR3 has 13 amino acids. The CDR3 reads CATTAGGQETQYF. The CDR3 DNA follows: TGTGCCACCACGGCGGGGGGGCAAGAGACCCAGTACTTC.

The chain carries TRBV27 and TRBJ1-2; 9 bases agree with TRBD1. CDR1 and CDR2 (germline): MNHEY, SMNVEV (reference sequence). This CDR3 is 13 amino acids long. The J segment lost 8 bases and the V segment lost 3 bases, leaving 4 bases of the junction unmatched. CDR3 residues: CASSLTGGWGYTF. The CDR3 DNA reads TGTGCCAGCAGTTTGACAGGGGGTTGGGGCTACACCTTC.

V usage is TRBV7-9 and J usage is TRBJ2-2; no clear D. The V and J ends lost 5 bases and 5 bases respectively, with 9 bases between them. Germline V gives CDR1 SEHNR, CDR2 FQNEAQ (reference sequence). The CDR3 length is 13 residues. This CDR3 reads CASSLLQTGELFF. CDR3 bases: TGTGCCAGCAGCCTCTTGCAGACCGGGGAGCTGTTTTTT.

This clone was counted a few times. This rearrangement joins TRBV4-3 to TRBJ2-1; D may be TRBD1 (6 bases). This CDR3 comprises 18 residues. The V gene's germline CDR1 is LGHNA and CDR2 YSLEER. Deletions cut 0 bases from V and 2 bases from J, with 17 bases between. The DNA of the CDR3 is TGCGCCAGCAGCCAAGATCCGGGCAGGACAGCACCCTACAATGAGCAGTTCTTC. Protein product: CASSQDPGRTAPYNEQFF.